The source of this T cell receptor (beta chain) is a study of somatic mutations in cytotoxic T cells in rheumatoid arthritis. From germline, CDR1 is SEHNR and CDR2 FQNEAQ (reference sequence). The germline V and J ends were trimmed by 1 base and 2 bases, with 12 bases remaining between them. The CDR3 runs 15 residues. Libraries were prepared by immunoSEQ multiplex PCR; TCRdb keeps only in-frame clonotypes and omits some of them. Among approximately 20,000 clones listed, around 81% were seen once. This clone occurred a few times. Sequencing was performed on CD8+ T cells sorted from blood. This rearrangement joins TRBV7-9 to TRBJ2-7; perhaps D is TRBD1 or TRBD2 (5 bases each). The receptor was derived from a man younger than 35 with rheumatoid arthritis. The chain's CDR3 is CASSLVGAEAYEQYF. The CDR3 DNA follows: TGTGCCAGCAGCTTAGTAGGGGCGGAGGCCTACGAGCAGTACTTC.